This T cell receptor beta chain derives from a study of cytomegalovirus exposure and HLA in healthy donors. Amplification used 60 Vbeta primers and 13 Jbeta primers. This table comes from immunoSEQ multiplex PCR, and its TCRdb copy is limited to in-frame clones, with some not included. The table lists 97,000 or so clones, around 68% of them singletons. This clone was seen more than once but under ten times. Its antigen is as yet unknown. Germline values: CDR1 SQVTM, CDR2 ANQGSEA. The CDR3 consists of 12 residues. Study conclusions and caveats: According to a later analysis, most TCR beta chains associated with CMV appeared HLA-restricted. It has been reported that TCR beta sequences accurately predicted the HLA-A and HLA-B alleles of most subjects. With high specificity and sensitivity, the classifier reportedly diagnosed cytomegalovirus status.

The source of this sequence is a human donor in good health. The V call is TRBV29-1, the J call TRBJ2-4; 7 bases are a match to TRBD1. Sequencing was carried out using PBMCs. In nucleotides, the CDR3 is TGCAGTGGGGGACAGTCCAAAAACATTCAGTACTTC. It encodes CSGGQSKNIQYF. The whole variable domain, remainder taken from reference TRBV29-1 and TRBJ2-4, is SAVISQKPSRDICQRGTSLTIQCQVDSQVTMMFWYRQQPGQSLTLIATANQGSEATYESGFVIDKFPISRPNLTFSTLTVSNMSPEDSSIYLCSGGQSKNIQYFGAGTRLSVL.